In this sample, the clone carrying this T cell receptor (beta chain) turned up many times. Using its own MiXCR run on the RT-PCR reads, TCRdb lists one record per CDR3 protein. The sample has about 570,000 distinct CDR3 sequences; around 11% are singletons. This entry comes from a study of response to subunit inactivated influenza vaccine. Germline V CDR1 and CDR2: SGHAT, FQNNGV. This CDR3 is built from 18 residues. J lost 7 bases, V lost 1 base, and 8 bases had no gene match. The data were also submitted as part of a second study, on T cells expressing NK-cell markers. That report notes: The authors generated TCR beta cDNA through 5'RACE template switching with UMIs.

The input for sequencing was PBMCs from blood, taken on the day of vaccination. The rearrangement joins TRBV11-2 to TRBJ2-1; 15 positions agree with TRBD2. The origin of this receptor is a man between 50 and 59 years old who received an inactivated influenza vaccine. The chain's CDR3 is CASSLGTSGRALGNEQFF. The CDR3 DNA reads TGTGCCAGCAGCTTAGGGACTAGCGGGAGGGCCCTGGGGAATGAGCAGTTCTTC.